What follows describes a single T cell receptor (beta chain). This record comes from a study of graft-versus-host responses after intestinal transplantation. Clones were read by immunoSEQ multiplex PCR, and TCRdb kept only the in-frame ones, dropping some. The sample lists just under 1,500 clones; more than 85% were seen once. Germline V CDR1 and CDR2: MRHNA, SNTAGT. This CDR3 is built from 16 residues. V dropped 8 bases and J dropped 2; count of bases not matched to a gene: 8. The source was PBMCs, collected 8 days after intestinal transplant. The chain has TRBV6-4 and TRBJ2-7, with 14 bases that match TRBD2. This sequence was found in a human patient who received an intestinal transplant, so some T cells may come from the graft donor. The CDR3 is CASYEGLAGVPYEQYF. CDR3 bases: TGTGCCAGCTACGAGGGACTAGCGGGAGTTCCCTACGAGCAGTACTTC.